The T cell receptor beta chain under discussion was sequenced for a study of a mutant IDH1 vaccine in newly diagnosed glioma. Study-level information: Most had both radiotherapy and temozolomide beforehand; others had only one. Study findings and constraints: Changes to the top peripheral T cell clonotypes appeared unrelated to pseudoprogression. Patients showed vaccine-induced immune responses at a rate of 90% to 95%.

For this clone: Antigen specificity is unknown.

CDR3 length: 16 residues. CDR1 and CDR2 (germline): SGHRS, YFSETQ. The V end was cut by 2 bases, the J end by 7 bases, with 18 bases between. As for time point: week 11, during vaccination. In every dose of vaccine, 300 ug of mutant IDH1 20-mer peptide was given alongside topical imiquimod. The data were produced by immunoSEQ multiplex PCR, yet TCRdb's version contains in-frame clones alone and is incomplete. The data show about 60,000 clones, around 80% seen once. The sequencing here drew on PBMCs, taken from a glioma patient whose treatment included an IDH1 peptide vaccine. This TCR derives from a man younger than 40 with glioma. This chain joins TRBV5-1 and TRBJ1-4; a weak D match, TRBD1 (6 bases). In nucleotides, the CDR3 is TGCGCCAGCAGCTTTTCCCCGCAGGGGTTGACTGAAAAACTGTTTTTT. It translates to CASSFSPQGLTEKLFF.